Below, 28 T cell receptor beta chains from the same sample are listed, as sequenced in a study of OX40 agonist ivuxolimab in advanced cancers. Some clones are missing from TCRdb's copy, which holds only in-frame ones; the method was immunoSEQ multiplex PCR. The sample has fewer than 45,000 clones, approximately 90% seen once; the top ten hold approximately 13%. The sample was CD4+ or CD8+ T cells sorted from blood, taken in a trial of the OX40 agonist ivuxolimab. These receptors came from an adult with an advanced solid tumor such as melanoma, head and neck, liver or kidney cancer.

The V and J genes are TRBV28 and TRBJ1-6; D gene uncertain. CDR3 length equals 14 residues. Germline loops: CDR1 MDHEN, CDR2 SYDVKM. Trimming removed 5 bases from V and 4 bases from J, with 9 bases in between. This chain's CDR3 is CASSLQDYNSPLHF. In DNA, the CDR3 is TGTGCCAGCAGTCTACAAGATTATAATTCACCCCTCCACTTT.

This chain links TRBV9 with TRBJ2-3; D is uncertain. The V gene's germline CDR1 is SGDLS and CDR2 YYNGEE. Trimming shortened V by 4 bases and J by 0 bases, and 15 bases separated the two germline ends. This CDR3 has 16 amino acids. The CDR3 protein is CASSPSLGASTDTQYF. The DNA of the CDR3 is TGTGCCAGCAGCCCTTCCCTCGGAGCTAGCACAGATACGCAGTATTTT.

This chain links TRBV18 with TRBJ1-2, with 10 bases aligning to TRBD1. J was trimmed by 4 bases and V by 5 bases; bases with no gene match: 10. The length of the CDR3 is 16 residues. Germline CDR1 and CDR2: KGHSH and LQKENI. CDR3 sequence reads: CASSSSLTGGSYGYTF. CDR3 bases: TGTGCCAGCTCATCGAGCCTGACAGGGGGCAGCTATGGCTACACCTTC. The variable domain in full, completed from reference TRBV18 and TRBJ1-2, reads NAGVMQNPRHLVRRRGQEARLRCSPMKGHSHVYWYRQLPEEGLKFMVYLQKENIIDESGMPKERFSAEFPKEGPSILRIQQVVRGDSAAYFCASSSSLTGGSYGYTFGSGTRLTVV.

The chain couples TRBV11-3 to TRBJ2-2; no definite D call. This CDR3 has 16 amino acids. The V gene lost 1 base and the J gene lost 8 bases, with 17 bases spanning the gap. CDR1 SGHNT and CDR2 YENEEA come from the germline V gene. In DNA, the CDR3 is TGTGCCAGCAGCTTAGCACCCGGGCTCATTGGTGGGGAGCTGTTTTTT. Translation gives CASSLAPGLIGGELFF.

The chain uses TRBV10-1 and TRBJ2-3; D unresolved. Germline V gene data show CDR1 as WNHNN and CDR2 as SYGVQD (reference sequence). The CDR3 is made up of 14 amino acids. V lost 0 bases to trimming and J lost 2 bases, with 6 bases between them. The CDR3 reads CASSESGNTDTQYF. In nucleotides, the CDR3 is TGCGCCAGCAGTGAGTCGGGAAACACAGATACGCAGTATTTT.

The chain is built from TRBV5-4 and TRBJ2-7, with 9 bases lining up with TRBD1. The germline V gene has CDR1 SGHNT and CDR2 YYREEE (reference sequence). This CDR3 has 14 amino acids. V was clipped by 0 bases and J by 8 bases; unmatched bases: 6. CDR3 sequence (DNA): TGTGCCAGCAGCTTGGTTGGGACAGGGTTACAGCAGTACTTC. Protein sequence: CASSLVGTGLQQYF.

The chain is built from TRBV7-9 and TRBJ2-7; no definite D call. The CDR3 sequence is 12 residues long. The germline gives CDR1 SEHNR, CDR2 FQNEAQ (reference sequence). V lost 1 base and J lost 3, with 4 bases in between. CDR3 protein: CASSLGSYEQYF. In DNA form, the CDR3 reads TGTGCCAGCAGCTTAGGGAGCTACGAGCAGTACTTC.

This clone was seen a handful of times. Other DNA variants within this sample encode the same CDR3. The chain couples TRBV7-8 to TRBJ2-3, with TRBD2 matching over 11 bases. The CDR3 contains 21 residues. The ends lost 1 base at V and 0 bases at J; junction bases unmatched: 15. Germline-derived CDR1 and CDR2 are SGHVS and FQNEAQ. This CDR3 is CASSLEIAGGIASPSTDTQYF. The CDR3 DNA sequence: TGTGCCAGCAGCTTAGAAATAGCGGGAGGGATTGCGTCCCCAAGCACAGATACGCAGTATTTT.

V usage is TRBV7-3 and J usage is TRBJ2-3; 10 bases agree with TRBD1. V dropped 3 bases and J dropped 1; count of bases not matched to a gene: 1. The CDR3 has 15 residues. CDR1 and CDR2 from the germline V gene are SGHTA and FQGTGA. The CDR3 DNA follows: TGTGCCAGCAGCTTGGGACAGGGGCGCACAGATACGCAGTATTTT. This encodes CASSLGQGRTDTQYF.

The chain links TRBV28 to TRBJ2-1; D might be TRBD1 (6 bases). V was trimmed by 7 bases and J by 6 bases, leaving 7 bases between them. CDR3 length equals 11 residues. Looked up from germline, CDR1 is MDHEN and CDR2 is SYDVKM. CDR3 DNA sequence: TGTGCCAGCAAGGACAGCAATGAGCAGTTCTTC. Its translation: CASKDSNEQFF.

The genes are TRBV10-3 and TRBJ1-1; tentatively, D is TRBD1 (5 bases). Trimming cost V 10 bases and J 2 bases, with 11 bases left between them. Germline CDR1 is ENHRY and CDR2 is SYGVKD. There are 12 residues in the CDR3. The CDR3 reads CATGGQNTEAFF. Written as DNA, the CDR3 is TGTGCCACGGGCGGACAAAACACTGAAGCTTTCTTT.

The CDR3 is CASTPREVLLYNEQFF. Here the CDR3 DNA reads TGTGCCAGCACCCCTCGGGAGGTTTTACTTTACAATGAGCAGTTCTTC. The chain couples TRBV2 to TRBJ2-1; 7 bases align to TRBD2. CDR3 length equals 16 residues. V was clipped by 7 bases and J by 4 bases; unmatched bases: 13. The germline CDR1 and CDR2 sequences are SNHLY and FYNNEI. The full variable domain, its missing parts supplied by reference TRBV2 and TRBJ2-1, is EPEVTQTPSHQVTQMGQEVILRCVPISNHLYFYWYRQILGQKVEFLVSFYNNEISEKSEIFDDQFSVERPDGSNFTLKIRSTKLEDSAMYFCASTPREVLLYNEQFFGPGTRLTVL.

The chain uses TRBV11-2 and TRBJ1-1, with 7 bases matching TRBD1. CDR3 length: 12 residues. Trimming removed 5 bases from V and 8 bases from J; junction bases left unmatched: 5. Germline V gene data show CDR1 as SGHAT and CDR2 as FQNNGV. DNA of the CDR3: TGTGCCAGCAGCGCACAGGGGCTCGAAGCTTTCTTT. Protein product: CASSAQGLEAFF.

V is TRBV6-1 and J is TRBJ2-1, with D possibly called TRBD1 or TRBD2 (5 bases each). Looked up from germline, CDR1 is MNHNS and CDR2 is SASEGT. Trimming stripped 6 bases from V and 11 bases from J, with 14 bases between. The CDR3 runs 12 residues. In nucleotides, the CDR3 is TGTGCCAGCAGGGACTGGGACGCAAAGCAGTTCTTC. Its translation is CASRDWDAKQFF.

The CDR3 here is CASNVRGVSQPQHF. The CDR3 DNA reads as TGTGCCAGTAATGTCCGGGGGGTGAGTCAGCCCCAGCATTTT. The chain recombines TRBV19 with TRBJ1-5; the D gene is possibly TRBD1 (5 bases). V gave up 7 bases and J gave up 6 bases, with 16 bases separating them. Germline V gene lookup returns CDR1 LNHDA and CDR2 SQIVND (reference sequence). The CDR3 spans 14 residues.

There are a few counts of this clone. The CDR3 is CATSRDSRVTEAFF. The DNA of the CDR3 is TGTGCCACCAGCAGAGATTCAAGAGTAACTGAAGCTTTCTTT. The V gene is TRBV15, the J gene TRBJ1-1; no reliable D call. Trimming took off 0 bases at V and 5 bases at J, with 10 bases between the two ends. The CDR3 loop spans 14 amino acids. Germline V gene lookup returns CDR1 LNHNV and CDR2 YYDKDF (reference sequence).

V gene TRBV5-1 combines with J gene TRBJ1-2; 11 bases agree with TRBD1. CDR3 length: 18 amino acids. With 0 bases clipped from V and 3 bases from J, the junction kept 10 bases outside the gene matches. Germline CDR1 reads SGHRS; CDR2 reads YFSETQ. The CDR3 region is CASSLAPGQGAAYYGYTF. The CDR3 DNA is TGCGCCAGCAGCTTGGCCCCAGGACAGGGGGCCGCATACTATGGCTACACCTTC.

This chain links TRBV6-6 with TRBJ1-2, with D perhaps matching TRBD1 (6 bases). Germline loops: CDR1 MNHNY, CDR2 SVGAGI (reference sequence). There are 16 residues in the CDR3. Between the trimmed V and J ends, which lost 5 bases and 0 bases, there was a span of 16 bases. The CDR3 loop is CASSPYPTGPNYGYTF. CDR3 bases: TGTGCCAGCAGTCCCTATCCGACAGGACCTAACTATGGCTACACCTTC.

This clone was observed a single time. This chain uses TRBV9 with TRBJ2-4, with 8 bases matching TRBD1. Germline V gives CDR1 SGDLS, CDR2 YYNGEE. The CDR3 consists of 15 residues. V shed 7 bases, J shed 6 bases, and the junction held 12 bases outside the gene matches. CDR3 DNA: TGTGCCAGCGCCACAGGGGGAAGCGGTGTAAACATTCAGTACTTC. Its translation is CASATGGSGVNIQYF. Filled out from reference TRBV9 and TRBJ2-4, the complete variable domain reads DSGVTQTPKHLITATGQRVTLRCSPRSGDLSVYWYQQSLDQGLQFLIQYYNGEERAKGNILERFSAQQFPDLHSELNLSSLELGDSALYFCASATGGSGVNIQYFGAGTRLSVL.

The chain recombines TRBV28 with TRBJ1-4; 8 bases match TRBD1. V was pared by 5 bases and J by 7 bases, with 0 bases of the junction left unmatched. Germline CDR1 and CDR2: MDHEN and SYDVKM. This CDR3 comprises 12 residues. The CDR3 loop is CASSTGGEKLFF. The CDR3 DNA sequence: TGTGCCAGCAGTACAGGGGGTGAAAAACTGTTTTTT.

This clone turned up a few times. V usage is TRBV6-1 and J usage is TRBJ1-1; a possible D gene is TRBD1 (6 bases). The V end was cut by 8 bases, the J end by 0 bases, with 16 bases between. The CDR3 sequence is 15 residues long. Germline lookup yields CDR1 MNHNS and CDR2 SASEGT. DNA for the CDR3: TGTGCCAGCGGGGGGGCCCTCGAGATGAACACTGAAGCTTTCTTT. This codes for CASGGALEMNTEAFF.

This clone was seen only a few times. CDR3 DNA sequence: TGTGCCACCGCACGGGACAATCAGCCCCAGCATTTT. It codes for CATARDNQPQHF. J is TRBJ1-5 and V is TRBV18; D unclear. CDR1 is KGHSH and CDR2 is LQKENI in the germline V gene. CDR3 length: 12 amino acids. V dropped 10 bases and J dropped 3 bases, with 10 bases sitting between them.

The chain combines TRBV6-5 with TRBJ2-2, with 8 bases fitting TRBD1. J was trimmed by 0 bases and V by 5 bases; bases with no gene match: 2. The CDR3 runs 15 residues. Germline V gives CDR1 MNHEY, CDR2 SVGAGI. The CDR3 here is CASSQDRANTGELFF. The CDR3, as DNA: TGTGCCAGCAGTCAGGACAGGGCGAACACCGGGGAGCTGTTTTTT.

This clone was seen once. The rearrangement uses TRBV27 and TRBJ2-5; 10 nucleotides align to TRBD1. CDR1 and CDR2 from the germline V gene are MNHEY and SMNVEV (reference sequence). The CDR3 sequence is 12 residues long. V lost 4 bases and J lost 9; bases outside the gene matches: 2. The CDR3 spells CASSSGQGAQYF. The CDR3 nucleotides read TGTGCCAGCAGTTCAGGACAGGGGGCCCAGTACTTC.

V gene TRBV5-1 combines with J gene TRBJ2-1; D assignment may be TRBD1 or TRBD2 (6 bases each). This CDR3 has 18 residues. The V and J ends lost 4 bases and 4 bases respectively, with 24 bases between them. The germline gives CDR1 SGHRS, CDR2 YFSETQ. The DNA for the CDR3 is TGCGCCAGCAGCCCGACTACGGCGGGAAGGGGGGATTACAATGAGCAGTTCTTC. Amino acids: CASSPTTAGRGDYNEQFF.

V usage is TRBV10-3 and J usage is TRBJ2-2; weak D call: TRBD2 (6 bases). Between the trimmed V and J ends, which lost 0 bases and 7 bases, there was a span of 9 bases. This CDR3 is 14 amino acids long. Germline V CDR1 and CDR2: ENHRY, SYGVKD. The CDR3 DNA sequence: TGTGCCATCAGTGAGTCGACCGGGGGCGGGGAGCTGTTTTTT. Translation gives CAISESTGGGELFF.

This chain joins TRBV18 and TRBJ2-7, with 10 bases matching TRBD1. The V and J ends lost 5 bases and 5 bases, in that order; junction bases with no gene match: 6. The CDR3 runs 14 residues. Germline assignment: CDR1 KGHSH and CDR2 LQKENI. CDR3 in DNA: TGTGCCAGCTCATTACAGGACAGGGGGAACGAGCAGTACTTC. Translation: CASSLQDRGNEQYF.

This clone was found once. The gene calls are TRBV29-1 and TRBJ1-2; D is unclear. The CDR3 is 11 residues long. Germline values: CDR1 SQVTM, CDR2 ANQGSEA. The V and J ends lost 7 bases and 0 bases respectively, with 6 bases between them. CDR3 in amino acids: CSARANYGYTF. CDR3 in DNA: TGCAGCGCCAGAGCTAACTATGGCTACACCTTC.